This T cell receptor beta chain derives from a study of T cells after yellow fever vaccination. One entry per CDR3 protein, called by TCRdb with MiXCR from the 5' RACE reads. The table shows roughly 150,000 distinct CDR3 sequences, with less than 9.5% occurring only once. This clonotype was seen repeatedly, ten times or more. The specimen was CD4+ T cells sorted from PBMCs, collected 5 days after the yellow fever booster vaccination. This receptor was identified in a man aged 30 to 39 who received the YFV17D yellow fever vaccine.

The CDR3 region is CASSSAVTGELFF. In nucleotides, the CDR3 is TGTGCCAGCTCATCGGCTGTGACCGGGGAGCTGTTTTTT. The chain carries TRBV18 and TRBJ2-2, with unresolved D. Germline V lookup: CDR1 KGHSH, CDR2 LQKENI. The CDR3 sequence is 13 residues long. V lost 5 bases to trimming and J lost 5 bases, with 9 bases between them.